The clone carrying this TCR beta chain was seen a single time. The source of the sample is a study of control samples from healthy donors and cancer patients. This CDR3 region has 13 residues. V was pared by 7 bases and J by 5 bases, with 14 bases between. Germline CDR1 and CDR2: SGHAT and FQNNGV. Libraries were prepared by immunoSEQ multiplex PCR; TCRdb keeps only in-frame clonotypes and omits some of them. The sample carries 50,000 or so clones, 93% recorded once. Material for sequencing was PBMCs. The receptor was derived from a woman in her forties or fifties with head and neck cancer. The chain uses TRBV11-2 and TRBJ2-5, with D tentatively TRBD2 (6 bases). The CDR3 spells CASTEAGSETQYF. Written as DNA, the CDR3 is TGTGCCAGCACAGAAGCGGGTTCCGAGACCCAGTACTTC.